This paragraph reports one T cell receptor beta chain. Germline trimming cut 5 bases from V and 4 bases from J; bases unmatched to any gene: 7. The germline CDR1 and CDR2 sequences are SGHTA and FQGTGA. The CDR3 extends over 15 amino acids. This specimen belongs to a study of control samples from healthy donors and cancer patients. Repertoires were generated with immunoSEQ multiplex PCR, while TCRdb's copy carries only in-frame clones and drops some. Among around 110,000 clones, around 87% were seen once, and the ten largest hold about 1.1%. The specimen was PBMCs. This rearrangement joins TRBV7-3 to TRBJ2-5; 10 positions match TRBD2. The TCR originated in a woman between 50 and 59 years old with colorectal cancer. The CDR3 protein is CASSVSGGAGETQYF. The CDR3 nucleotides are TGTGCCAGCAGCGTGAGCGGGGGGGCAGGAGAGACCCAGTACTTC.